This T cell receptor beta chain originates from a study of CD8+ T cells in alopecia areata. At the level of the study: The authors scored treated patients' severity by affected scalp percentage. Study conclusions and caveats: Scalp samples also contribute reads from the resident alphabeta T cells found in normal skin.

Investigators isolated RNA and reverse transcribed it into cDNA to act as the sequencing template. Profiling relied on immunoSEQ multiplex PCR, and the TCRdb table lists in-frame clones only, not all of them. The sample has more than 200,000 clones, roughly 40% seen once. V lost 3 bases, J lost 6 bases, and 13 bases lay in between. The CDR3 length is 14 residues. From germline, CDR1 is LGHNA and CDR2 YSLEER. This clone has only a few counts. Its antigen is as yet unknown. Treatment reported: oral pan-JAK inhibitor, 5-10 mg twice daily. The clonotype originates from a human donor with alopecia areata. The J gene is TRBJ2-3, the V gene TRBV4-3; weak D call: TRBD1 (5 bases). The source material was CD4+ T cells sorted from blood, sampled at approximately week 37, from a patient treated with tofacitinib. CDR3 bases: TGCGCCAGCAGCCACCACCCAAAGGGGGATACGCAGTATTTT. This encodes CASSHHPKGDTQYF.